This is a list of T cell receptor beta chains from one sample in a study of blood T cell repertoires in COVID-19. Clones were sequenced by immunoSEQ multiplex PCR, and TCRdb holds only the in-frame ones, with some missing. The repertoire includes 300,000 to 450,000 clones, about 88% of them detected once, and under 1.2% sits in the top ten. Sample: PBMCs or T cells enriched from blood (not recorded which). The receptor source for this set is a woman aged 25 to 45 who had been exposed to COVID-19. Both conserved end residues are part of each CDR3. A D gene is named only where the DNA matches it firmly. A clone size is listed for some rows: how often the clone was seen (once, few, many), or a class if it is expanded.

.	.	TRBV28	TRBJ2-7	TGTGCCAGCAGTCCCCGGACAGCCTGGGGCTCCTACGAGCAGTACTTC	CASSPRTAWGSYEQYF
.	.	TRBV5-1	TRBJ2-1	TGCGCCAGCAGCTTGGCCCAGGGCTCCTACAATGAGCAGTTCTTC	CASSLAQGSYNEQFF
once	.	TRBV29-1	TRBJ2-7	TGCAGCGCCTCACGACAGGATAGCTCCTACGAGCAGTACTTC	CSASRQDSSYEQYF
few	.	TRBV5-6	TRBJ2-7	TGTGCCAGCAGCTTGGTACTTGTTAATGAGCAGTACTTC	CASSLVLVNEQYF
.	TRBD2	TRBV11-3	TRBJ2-5	TGTGCCAGCAGCTCCTACTGGGAGGGGATGGAGACCCAGTACTTC	CASSSYWEGMETQYF
.	.	TRBV18	TRBJ2-7	TGTGCCAGCACCAAGGGGGCGGGAAAGGGTGAAGAGCAGTACTTC	CASTKGAGKGEEQYF
.	.	TRBV3-1/TRBV3-2	TRBJ1-2	TGTGCCAGCAGCCAAGTACTGAGCTATGGCTACACCTTC	CASSQVLSYGYTF
.	TRBD1	TRBV5-1	TRBJ2-5	TGCGCCAGCAGCGTACAGGGGACCTCGTACCAAGAGACCCAGTACTTC	CASSVQGTSYQETQYF
once	TRBD1	TRBV5-4	TRBJ2-3	TGTGCCAGCAGGGGACAGGGTATTGACGTGCAGTATTTT	CASRGQGIDVQYF
.	TRBD2	TRBV28	TRBJ2-7	TGTGCCAGCAGTTTCAGCACTAGCGGGGGCTACGAGCAGTACTTC	CASSFSTSGGYEQYF
few	TRBD1	TRBV29-1	TRBJ2-2	TGCAGCGTTGACAGGGGGCGCACCGGGGAGCTGTTTTTT	CSVDRGRTGELFF
.	.	TRBV18	TRBJ1-2	TGTGCCAGCTCACCATACCCACAGGGTTACTATGGCTACACCTTC	CASSPYPQGYYGYTF
.	TRBD1	TRBV5-6	TRBJ2-1	TGTGCCAGCAGCTTGGGACAGGGGAGCAATGAGCAGTTCTTC	CASSLGQGSNEQFF
.	.	TRBV4-1	TRBJ2-7	TGCGCCAGCAGCCAAGAGGGGACTGGAGTGTACGAGCAGTACTTC	CASSQEGTGVYEQYF
.	.	TRBV19	TRBJ1-1	TGTGCCAGTAGTACAAACAGGGATTCCACTGAAGCTTTCTTT	CASSTNRDSTEAFF
.	.	TRBV10-1	TRBJ1-4	TGCGCCAGCAGTGACCCGAGAACAGGTGGCGAAAAACTGTTTTTT	CASSDPRTGGEKLFF
once	.	TRBV4-1	TRBJ1-5	TGCGCCAGCAGCCAAGATCCCAGGGTGGATCAGCCCCAGCATTTT	CASSQDPRVDQPQHF
.	.	TRBV6-1	TRBJ1-1	TGTGCCAGCAGTGATCGGAGGAACACTGAAGCTTTCTTT	CASSDRRNTEAFF
.	TRBD2	TRBV5-1	TRBJ2-5	TGCGCCAGCAGCTCGAGCTTAGCGGGCCAAGAGACCCAGTACTTC	CASSSSLAGQETQYF
.	.	TRBV29-1	TRBJ2-1	TGCAGCGTTGCTTTTCGTGGGCTAGCGAATGAGCAGTTCTTC	CSVAFRGLANEQFF
.	TRBD2	TRBV9	TRBJ2-1	TGTGCCAGCAGCGCACCGGGACTAGCGGGAGTGAATGAGCAGTTCTTC	CASSAPGLAGVNEQFF
.	TRBD2	TRBV3-1/TRBV3-2	TRBJ2-1	TGTGCCAGCAGCCAAGATTTGGACCGGGGGGGACGCGGTGAGCAGTTCTTC	CASSQDLDRGGRGEQFF
.	TRBD1	TRBV25-1	TRBJ1-6	TGTGCCAGCAGTGAAGACAGGGAGTCGAAGAATTCACCCCTCCACTTT	CASSEDRESKNSPLHF
once	TRBD1	TRBV19	TRBJ1-5	TGTGCCAGTAGGGGGGATCGGGACAGGTACGAGCCCCAGCATTTT	CASRGDRDRYEPQHF
.	.	TRBV7-2	TRBJ2-7	TGTGCCAGCAGCACCGGGCCGGGATTATACGAGCAGTACTTC	CASSTGPGLYEQYF
.	.	TRBV7-9	TRBJ1-3	TGTGCCAGCAGCTTAGCGTCCGGGACTGGAAACACCATATATTTT	CASSLASGTGNTIYF
.	TRBD2	TRBV3-1/TRBV3-2	TRBJ2-7	TGTGCCAGCAGCCAAGCTGAAGCGGGAGGGCCCTCTGAGCAGTACTTC	CASSQAEAGGPSEQYF
.	.	TRBV5-1	TRBJ2-7	TGCGCCAGCAGCTCCTCCAGGGAAGAGCAGTACTTC	CASSSSREEQYF
once	TRBD1	TRBV18	TRBJ2-5	TGTGCCAGCTCACCTGACCTGGACAGGGGTAGGAAGACCCAGTACTTC	CASSPDLDRGRKTQYF
few	.	TRBV10-3	TRBJ2-7	TGTGCCACCGACTCCGGGACAAACTACGAGCAGTACTTC	CATDSGTNYEQYF
.	TRBD1	TRBV18	TRBJ1-5	TGTGCCAGCTCACTAACAGGGGGTGATCAGCCCCAGCATTTT	CASSLTGGDQPQHF
.	.	TRBV20-1	TRBJ2-3	TGCAGTGCTAGTGCGGCGGTGGAGTTTAGCACAGATACGCAGTATTTT	CSASAAVEFSTDTQYF
once	TRBD2	TRBV3-1/TRBV3-2	TRBJ2-3	TGTGCCAGCACGTTAGCGGGGGAGCCTGGCACAGATACGCAGTATTTT	CASTLAGEPGTDTQYF
.	.	TRBV3-1/TRBV3-2	TRBJ1-4	TGTGCCAGCAGCCATAGGGGAGGTGAAAAACTGTTTTTT	CASSHRGGEKLFF
once	.	TRBV24-1	TRBJ1-1	TGTGCCACCAGGGAGGGGTCTGGGAACACTGAAGCTTTCTTT	CATREGSGNTEAFF
.	.	TRBV9	TRBJ1-2	TGTGCCAGCAGCGTACGACACTCCCAAGATTATGGCTACACCTTC	CASSVRHSQDYGYTF
.	.	TRBV11-1	TRBJ2-3	TGTGCCACCGGAACCGGATCGGGAGTTGCCCCAGATACGCAGTATTTT	CATGTGSGVAPDTQYF
.	TRBD1	TRBV4-2	TRBJ1-6	TGTGCCAGCAGCCAAGGACAGGGGGCTTCACCCCTCCACTTT	CASSQGQGASPLHF
.	.	TRBV6-1	TRBJ2-2	TGTGCCAGCAGTGAAGGGTCAGGGCCCTCGAACACCGGGGAGCTGTTTTTT	CASSEGSGPSNTGELFF
.	.	TRBV18	TRBJ2-7	TGTGCCAGCTCACCCTATGACAGCTACGAGCAGTACTTC	CASSPYDSYEQYF
.	TRBD2	TRBV9	TRBJ2-7	TGTGCCAGCAGCCCCGGGGGGGGCGGGAAGACCTACGAGCAGTACTTC	CASSPGGGGKTYEQYF
.	.	TRBV19	TRBJ2-6	TGTGCCAGTACCCCCTTCTTTGGGGCCAACGTCCTGACTTTC	CASTPFFGANVLTF
.	.	TRBV5-4	TRBJ2-1	TGTGCCAGCAGCCTCCCGGGACTCCAGGCAATGCATGAGCAGTTCTTC	CASSLPGLQAMHEQFF
.	TRBD1	TRBV10-1	TRBJ1-1	TGCGCCAGCAGTTATACCTCAGGGGGCACTGAAGCTTTCTTT	CASSYTSGGTEAFF
.	.	TRBV9	TRBJ2-1	TGTGCCAGCAGCGTAGCTCTCAATGAGCAGTTCTTC	CASSVALNEQFF
once	.	TRBV29-1	TRBJ1-2	TGCAGCGTTGACAGTAACTATGGCTACACCTTC	CSVDSNYGYTF